Each of the 29 T cell receptor beta chains below was sequenced from the same sample in a study of T cell repertoires in cytomegalovirus infection. No antigen has been identified for these receptors. TCRdb redid the calling of the reads with MiXCR, one entry per CDR3 protein. This sample yields hundreds of thousands of distinct CDR3 sequences, of which roughly a third are seen a single time; roughly a sixth belongs to the top ten. The sequencing here drew on cultured PBMCs, taken from culture after CMV antigen stimulation. These receptors all come from a human donor in good health (CMV status not recorded). Some clones in this sample may be carry-over from other donors' samples.

This clonotype was found many times. The rearrangement links TRBV7-8 to TRBJ2-2, with D tentatively TRBD1 or TRBD2 (5 bases each). The CDR3 has 17 amino acids. Germline V gives CDR1 SGHVS, CDR2 FQNEAQ. V dropped 0 bases and J dropped 1 base, with 12 bases sitting between them. Here the CDR3 reads CASSLARGPMNTGELFF. The CDR3 coding sequence is TGTGCCAGCAGCTTAGCGAGGGGACCCATGAACACCGGGGAGCTGTTTTTT. Looking up the rest from reference TRBV7-8 and TRBJ2-2 gives the full variable domain: GAGVSQSPRYKVAKRGQDVALRCDPISGHVSLFWYQQALGQGPEFLTYFQNEAQLDKSGLPSDRFFAERPEGSVSTLKIQRTQQEDSAVYLCASSLARGPMNTGELFFGEGSRLTVL.

Notes on this clonotype: A much larger clonotype is one base distant, so this may be a read error. The V gene is TRBV27, the J gene TRBJ2-1; tentatively, D is TRBD2 (5 bases). The V end was cut by 2 bases, the J end by 3 bases, with 14 bases between. Germline V gene data show CDR1 as MNHEY and CDR2 as SMNVEV (reference sequence). The CDR3 sequence is 16 residues long. The CDR3 DNA is TGTGCCAGCAGTTTAATTCCTAGAGGGTTCTACAATGAGCAGTTCTTC. This encodes CASSLIPRGFYNEQFF.

Only a few counts were recorded for this clonotype. This rearrangement joins TRBV9 to TRBJ2-3; TRBD2 matches at 8 bases. Germline lookup yields CDR1 SGDLS and CDR2 YYNGEE. The CDR3 covers 16 residues. Trimming cost V 3 bases and J 3 bases; bases outside gene matches: 9. CDR3: CASSGGGMVPTDTQYF. CDR3 nucleotides: TGTGCCAGCAGCGGCGGGGGGATGGTTCCGACAGATACGCAGTATTTT.

The table lists this clonotype with a few counts. The chain has TRBV7-8 and TRBJ2-1; D gene ambiguous. Germline CDR1 is SGHVS and CDR2 is FQNEAQ. This CDR3 is built from 14 residues. V was clipped by 8 bases and J by 2 bases, with 13 bases between them. CDR3 DNA: TGTGCCAGCTGCCGAGGCGGCACCTACAATGAGCAGTTCTTC. Its protein product is CASCRGGTYNEQFF.

Here the CDR3 DNA reads TGTGCCAGCAGTGGCCGTCTCTCGAGTGGCTACACCTTC. Its protein is CASSGRLSSGYTF. The chain links TRBV12-3 or TRBV12-4 to TRBJ1-2; no firm D call. The CDR3 spans 13 residues. Trimming shortened V by 5 bases and J by 7 bases, and 14 bases separated the two germline ends.

This chain uses TRBV10-3 with TRBJ2-7, with 7 bases that match TRBD2. J lost 2 bases, V lost 4 bases, and 11 bases had no gene match. Germline-derived CDR1 and CDR2 are ENHRY and SYGVKD. CDR3 length equals 16 residues. CDR3 residues: CAISGPWSGTTYEQYF. The CDR3 coding sequence is TGTGCCATCAGTGGGCCGTGGAGCGGGACCACCTACGAGCAGTACTTC.

This clonotype showed up just a few times. This sequence joins TRBV7-2 and TRBJ2-3; possible D gene TRBD2, 6 bases. This CDR3 spans 16 amino acids. V was shortened by 1 base and J by 1 base, with 12 bases between the two germline ends. The germline CDR1 and CDR2 sequences are SGHTA and FQGNSA. CDR3 in amino acids: CASSLVGGSRTDTQYF. CDR3 nucleotides: TGTGCCAGCAGCTTAGTAGGAGGGTCCCGCACAGATACGCAGTATTTT.

This clonotype came up a few times. The V call is TRBV7-9, the J call TRBJ2-1, with D unclear. CDR1 is SEHNR and CDR2 is FQNEAQ in the germline V gene (reference sequence). Trimming left V 5 bases short and J 9 bases short, with 8 bases between. The CDR3 runs 11 residues. The chain's CDR3 is CASSKEVEQFF. The CDR3 coding sequence is TGTGCCAGCAGCAAGGAAGTTGAGCAGTTCTTC. The variable domain in full, with the rest retrieved from reference TRBV7-9 and TRBJ2-1, is DTGVSQNPRHKITKRGQNVTFRCDPISEHNRLYWYRQTLGQGPEFLTYFQNEAQLEKSRLLSDRFSAERPKGSFSTLEIQRTEQGDSAMYLCASSKEVEQFFGPGTRLTVL.

The rearrangement joins TRBV28 to TRBJ2-2; a possible D gene is TRBD2 (5 bases). Trimming left V 6 bases short and J 0 bases short, with 17 bases between. The V gene's germline CDR1 is MDHEN and CDR2 SYDVKM. This CDR3 is built from 17 residues. CDR3 amino acids: CASSLAGPMTNTGELFF. As DNA, the CDR3 is TGTGCCAGCAGCCTAGCCGGGCCGATGACGAACACCGGGGAGCTGTTTTTT.

Regarding this clonotype: A much larger clone is a single base away; this may be a read error. This likely comes from a read error, as the CDR3 has no conserved phenylalanine or tryptophan at its end. The chain joins TRBV6-1 to TRBJ2-5, with TRBD2 matching over 13 bases. Germline lookup yields CDR1 MNHNS and CDR2 SASEGT. The CDR3 is 16 residues long. The J segment lost 5 bases and the V segment lost 5 bases, leaving 8 bases of the junction unmatched. As DNA, the CDR3 is TGTGCCAGCAGTACCAGACTAGCGGGAGGCGCGGAGACCCAGTACTTA. Amino acid sequence: CASSTRLAGGAETQYL.

The chain links TRBV20-1 to TRBJ2-3; D is unclear. The CDR3 is 16 amino acids. Germline CDR1 DFQATT, CDR2 SNEGSKA (reference sequence). Trimming removed 6 bases at V and 2 bases at J, with 21 bases between. The CDR3 DNA sequence: TGCAGTGCCCCAACCCCGGCAGGTTTCCTCACAGATACGCAGTATTTT. Translating it yields CSAPTPAGFLTDTQYF.

This clonotype was found a few times. V and J are TRBV6-2 or TRBV6-3 and TRBJ2-1, with TRBD2 identical over 9 bases. In germline, CDR1 is MNHEY, CDR2 SVGEGT. The V and J ends lost 2 bases and 7 bases, in that order; junction bases with no gene match: 9. This CDR3 region has 16 residues. The CDR3 DNA is TGTGCCAGCAGTTACCCGGGCGGGAGGGCCTCGAATGAGCAGTTCTTC. Translation gives CASSYPGGRASNEQFF.

This clonotype showed up just a few times. This chain connects TRBV11-3 to TRBJ1-1; D ambiguous. The CDR3 is 14 residues long. V was shortened by 2 bases and J by 6 bases, with 13 bases between the two germline ends. Germline assignment: CDR1 SGHNT and CDR2 YENEEA. The CDR3 DNA is TGTGCCAGCAGCTTATCCGCCTTGCGGGCTGAAGCTTTCTTT. Amino acids: CASSLSALRAEAFF.

This clonotype was seen only a few times. The gene calls are TRBV15 and TRBJ1-3; no reliable D call. CDR3 length equals 15 residues. CDR1 and CDR2 (germline): LNHNV, YYDKDF (reference sequence). The V gene lost 0 bases and the J gene lost 4 bases, with 10 bases spanning the gap. The CDR3 region is CATSRDRPEGNTIYF. CDR3 bases: TGTGCCACCAGCAGAGATCGGCCCGAAGGAAACACCATATATTTT.

V gene TRBV7-9 combines with J gene TRBJ2-1; 8 bases map to TRBD1. This CDR3 is built from 16 residues. The germline V gene has CDR1 SEHNR and CDR2 FQNEAQ (reference sequence). Unmatched junction bases numbered 9, after V lost 5 bases and J lost 3 bases. CDR3 sequence (DNA): TGTGCCAGCAGCAACCGGGACAGGACCTTCTACAATGAGCAGTTCTTC. This codes for CASSNRDRTFYNEQFF.

This chain uses TRBV4-1 with TRBJ2-1; D remains ambiguous. Trimming shortened V by 2 bases and J by 4 bases, and 15 bases separated the two germline ends. The CDR3 consists of 16 residues. CDR1 is MGHRA and CDR2 is YSYEKL in the germline V gene. The CDR3, as DNA: TGCGCCAGCAGCCAACCCCTCCAAAGTGCTTACAATGAGCAGTTCTTC. Encoded protein: CASSQPLQSAYNEQFF.

This clonotype was picked up a small number of times. The chain recombines TRBV7-9 with TRBJ2-5; 7 bases match TRBD2. Germline loops: CDR1 SEHNR, CDR2 FQNEAQ (reference sequence). J was trimmed by 2 bases and V by 0 bases; bases with no gene match: 3. The CDR3 loop spans 15 amino acids. The DNA of the CDR3 is TGTGCCAGCAGCTTAGCGGCTAGCGGACAAGAGACCCAGTACTTC. Protein product: CASSLAASGQETQYF.

The rearrangement uses TRBV7-9 and TRBJ1-3; weak D call: TRBD1 (5 bases). Germline V gives CDR1 SEHNR, CDR2 FQNEAQ (reference sequence). The CDR3 is made up of 14 amino acids. Trimming shortened V by 5 bases and J by 4 bases, and 12 bases separated the two germline ends. The CDR3 DNA sequence: TGTGCCAGCAGCATCCCGGGACTGGGAAACACCATATATTTT. Translation gives CASSIPGLGNTIYF.

This clonotype was counted only a few times. The rearrangement uses TRBV20-1 and TRBJ2-4, with D tentatively TRBD2 (6 bases). V shed 6 bases and J shed 0 bases, with 15 bases lying between them. The CDR3 runs 15 residues. Germline V gives CDR1 DFQATT, CDR2 SNEGSKA (reference sequence). This CDR3 is CSAHRESLAKNIQYF. CDR3 nucleotide sequence: TGCAGTGCCCATCGGGAGTCCTTAGCCAAAAACATTCAGTACTTC.

This sequence joins TRBV12-3 or TRBV12-4 and TRBJ2-3, with 10 bases identical to TRBD1. The CDR3 consists of 15 residues. With 3 bases clipped from V and 4 bases from J, the junction kept 4 bases outside the gene matches. CDR3 in amino acids: CASSLGQGTADTQYF. The CDR3 DNA reads as TGTGCCAGCAGTTTGGGACAGGGGACGGCAGATACGCAGTATTTT.

This chain connects TRBV5-4 to TRBJ2-2; D remains ambiguous. Germline CDR1 and CDR2: SGHNT and YYREEE (reference sequence). This CDR3 spans 16 amino acids. Trimming removed 2 bases from V and 3 bases from J, with 14 bases in between. The CDR3 loop reads CASSFEHDVYTGELFF. Written as DNA, the CDR3 is TGTGCCAGCAGCTTCGAACACGACGTCTACACCGGGGAGCTGTTTTTT.

Many counts were recorded for this clonotype. The CDR3 DNA sequence: TGTGCCAGCAGCCCAGCAGCCTCCACTGAAGCTTTCTTT. It is translated as CASSPAASTEAFF. The gene calls are TRBV7-8 and TRBJ1-1; D is undetermined. The CDR3 sequence is 13 residues long. CDR1 and CDR2 from the germline V gene are SGHVS and FQNEAQ. V was cut by 5 bases and J by 4 bases, with 11 bases left in between.

The chain joins TRBV24-1 to TRBJ2-1; TRBD2 aligns across 13 bases. Germline CDR1 is KGHDR and CDR2 is SFDVKD. V gave up 3 bases and J gave up 9 bases; unmatched junction bases: 7. The CDR3 totals 16 residues. In nucleotides, the CDR3 is TGTGCCACCAGTGATCTTAGACTAGCGGGAGGTTCTGAGCAGTTCTTC. Its translation: CATSDLRLAGGSEQFF.

The chain couples TRBV7-6 to TRBJ1-4, with D maybe TRBD1 (6 bases). V lost 0 bases to trimming and J lost 0 bases, with 11 bases between them. Germline CDR1 and CDR2: SGHVS and FNYEAQ. The CDR3 is made up of 17 amino acids. The CDR3 bases are TGTGCCAGCAGCTTAGCGCCCAGGGGAACAACTAATGAAAAACTGTTTTTT. Protein: CASSLAPRGTTNEKLFF.

CDR3 in DNA: TGCAGTGCTACAGGGTCGGGCGGGGAGCTGTTTTTT. Protein product: CSATGSGGELFF. J is TRBJ2-2 and V is TRBV20-1; D might be TRBD1 (5 bases). Per the germline V gene, CDR1 is DFQATT and CDR2 is SNEGSKA (reference sequence). The CDR3 is made up of 12 amino acids. Between the trimmed V and J ends, which lost 4 bases and 7 bases, there was a span of 10 bases.

There are many counts of this clonotype. This chain links TRBV19 with TRBJ2-1, with 8 bases aligning to TRBD2. The CDR3 has 17 residues. From germline, CDR1 is LNHDA and CDR2 SQIVND (reference sequence). V shed 3 bases, J shed 2 bases, and the junction held 9 bases outside the gene matches. As DNA, the CDR3 is TGTGCCAGTAGTATCGATCACGCGACTAGCGCCTACAATGAGCAGTTCTTC. This sequence encodes CASSIDHATSAYNEQFF.

The chain joins TRBV11-2 to TRBJ1-1; D remains unclear. This CDR3 is 12 amino acids long. Germline values: CDR1 SGHAT, CDR2 FQNNGV. Trimming removed 0 bases from V and 8 bases from J, with 7 bases in between. The CDR3 protein is CASSLESAEAFF. CDR3 sequence (DNA): TGTGCCAGCAGCTTAGAATCGGCCGAAGCTTTCTTT.

The chain combines TRBV12-3 or TRBV12-4 with TRBJ2-1; 10 positions agree with TRBD1. This CDR3 has 15 residues. Losses at the gene ends were 7 bases for V and 9 bases for J; bases not matched to a gene: 12. CDR3 residues: CASTSWDRGTGEQFF. The CDR3 region has the DNA TGTGCCAGCACCTCTTGGGACAGGGGTACGGGTGAGCAGTTCTTC.

This clonotype has at least ten counts. V usage is TRBV7-2 and J usage is TRBJ1-2, with a possible D match to TRBD1 (5 bases). The CDR3 is made up of 13 amino acids. Germline-derived CDR1 and CDR2 are SGHTA and FQGNSA. Trimming left V 4 bases short and J 4 bases short, with 10 bases between. CDR3 coding DNA: TGTGCCAGCAGCTCCTCAGGGCCCTATGGCTACACCTTC. Translating gives CASSSSGPYGYTF.